The 24 T cell receptor beta chains presented below share a single source sample, sequenced in a study of T cell responses to AZD1222 COVID-19 vaccine. The protocol was immunoSEQ multiplex PCR, while the TCRdb copy is restricted to in-frame clones and leaves out a portion. The sample has about 120,000 clones; roughly 87% are singletons. The sample here was peripheral blood, taken 28 days after the second AZD1222 dose. The receptors were gathered from an adult who received the AZD1222 COVID-19 vaccine.

V and J are TRBV5-1 and TRBJ1-4, with TRBD1 identical over 10 bases. There are 16 residues in the CDR3. Germline CDR1 SGHRS, CDR2 YFSETQ. Trimming cost V 7 bases and J 3 bases; bases outside gene matches: 9. The DNA of the CDR3 is TGCGCCAGCTCTCCATCGACAGGGGGCCCTAATGAAAAACTGTTTTTT. Translating gives CASSPSTGGPNEKLFF. The variable domain in full, completed from reference TRBV5-1 and TRBJ1-4, reads KAGVTQTPRYLIKTRGQQVTLSCSPISGHRSVSWYQQTPGQGLQFLFEYFSETQRNKGNFPGRFSGRQFSNSRSEMNVSTLELGDSALYLCASSPSTGGPNEKLFFGSGTQLSVL.

The rearrangement uses TRBV2 and TRBJ2-3, with D tentatively TRBD1 or TRBD2 (6 bases each). Germline loops: CDR1 SNHLY, CDR2 FYNNEI. There are 16 residues in the CDR3. Trimming removed 5 bases at V and 4 bases at J, with 19 bases between. In DNA, the CDR3 is TGTGCCAGCAGTCGCCTAGTTAGCCGGGGGCCAGATACGCAGTATTTT. It translates to CASSRLVSRGPDTQYF.

The rearrangement links TRBV7-6 to TRBJ1-1; no clear D gene. The CDR3 runs 11 residues. Germline assignment: CDR1 SGHVS and CDR2 FNYEAQ. Trimming took off 7 bases at V and 8 bases at J, with 11 bases between the two ends. CDR3 DNA sequence: TGTGCCAGCACCTTTCAAGGGGAAGCTTTCTTT. Amino acids: CASTFQGEAFF.

The V and J genes are TRBV25-1 and TRBJ1-2; maybe TRBD1 (6 bases). The V end lost 3 bases, the J end lost 4 bases, and 21 bases lay between the germline ends. CDR1 and CDR2 (germline): MGHDK, SYGVNS. The CDR3 sequence is 17 residues long. The CDR3 protein is CASSDPRTSGASYGYTF. CDR3 coding DNA: TGTGCCAGCAGTGACCCTAGAACCTCAGGGGCCTCCTATGGCTACACCTTC.

The chain carries TRBV29-1 and TRBJ2-5; 7 bases are shared with TRBD1. V was clipped by 5 bases and J by 4 bases; unmatched bases: 7. Germline values: CDR1 SQVTM, CDR2 ANQGSEA. The CDR3 extends over 13 amino acids. CDR3 sequence reads: CSVNRGSGETQYF. The CDR3 nucleotides are TGCAGCGTTAACAGGGGTAGTGGAGAGACCCAGTACTTC.

About this clone: Other DNA sequences from this sample encode an identical CDR3 as well. The chain recombines TRBV30 with TRBJ1-5; the D is unclear. Deletions cut 1 base from V and 0 bases from J, with 10 bases between. From germline, CDR1 is GTSNPN and CDR2 SVGIG (reference sequence). The CDR3 covers 15 residues. CDR3 nucleotides: TGTGCCTGGAGTGAGGGCATTCTTAGCAATCAGCCCCAGCATTTT. It is translated as CAWSEGILSNQPQHF.

The chain recombines TRBV6-6 with TRBJ1-2; the match to TRBD1 covers 7 bases. This CDR3 spans 17 amino acids. Looked up from germline, CDR1 is MNHNY and CDR2 is SVGAGI (reference sequence). Trimming cost V 5 bases and J 2 bases; bases outside gene matches: 14. The CDR3 spells CASSQQTGIGANYGYTF. Here the CDR3 DNA reads TGTGCCAGCAGTCAACAGACAGGGATCGGAGCGAACTATGGCTACACCTTC.

This sequence joins TRBV20-1 and TRBJ1-5; no firm D call. Germline-derived CDR1 and CDR2 are DFQATT and SNEGSKA (reference sequence). The CDR3 is made up of 12 amino acids. V lost 3 bases, J lost 3 bases, and 6 bases lay in between. Written as DNA, the CDR3 is TGCAGTGCTAGTCCCCCCAATCAGCCCCAGCATTTT. Its translation: CSASPPNQPQHF.

This chain uses TRBV5-1 with TRBJ2-7, with 7 bases that match TRBD1. This CDR3 spans 15 amino acids. V lost 3 bases and J lost 0; bases outside the gene matches: 6. Looked up from germline, CDR1 is SGHRS and CDR2 is YFSETQ. The CDR3 nucleotides are TGCGCCAGCAGCTCCTGGGACAGACTCTCCTACGAGCAGTACTTC. Translation gives CASSSWDRLSYEQYF. Filled out from reference TRBV5-1 and TRBJ2-7, the complete variable domain reads KAGVTQTPRYLIKTRGQQVTLSCSPISGHRSVSWYQQTPGQGLQFLFEYFSETQRNKGNFPGRFSGRQFSNSRSEMNVSTLELGDSALYLCASSSWDRLSYEQYFGPGTRLTVT.

This chain links TRBV4-3 with TRBJ1-2; weak D call: TRBD1 (6 bases). V lost 0 bases, J lost 4 bases, and 15 bases lay in between. CDR1 LGHNA and CDR2 YSLEER come from the germline V gene. The CDR3 is 16 residues long. CDR3 coding DNA: TGCGCCAGCAGCCAAGAAGTCGGGGGCGAAGGCTATGGCTACACCTTC. It specifies CASSQEVGGEGYGYTF.

The V and J genes are TRBV2 and TRBJ1-5; D call uncertain. This CDR3 spans 16 amino acids. V was cut by 6 bases and J by 2 bases, with 17 bases left in between. Germline assignment: CDR1 SNHLY and CDR2 FYNNEI. CDR3 in DNA: TGTGCCAGCAGGGGTCTCCATCGGGGTGGCAATCAGCCCCAGCATTTT. It codes for CASRGLHRGGNQPQHF.

The chain has TRBV18 and TRBJ2-1; D perhaps matches TRBD2 (5 bases). The CDR3 loop spans 16 amino acids. Trimming removed 4 bases from V and 0 bases from J, with 13 bases in between. The V gene's germline CDR1 is KGHSH and CDR2 LQKENI. The CDR3 DNA reads as TGTGCCAGCTCACAGTCAGCGGTAAGCTCCTACAATGAGCAGTTCTTC. Residues: CASSQSAVSSYNEQFF.

Concerning this clone: Germline and junction disagree at one end, which may indicate a read error. The rearrangement uses TRBV3-1 (or the pseudogene TRBV3-2) and TRBJ1-1; D gene uncertain. Germline lookup yields CDR1 LGHDT and CDR2 YNNKEL (reference sequence). The CDR3 is 11 amino acids. The DNA of the CDR3 is TGTGCCAGCAGCCAATCTACCGGACTCACATTT. This sequence encodes CASSQSTGLTF.

V is TRBV19 and J is TRBJ2-3; 8 bases are a match to TRBD1. This CDR3 has 12 residues. V lost 7 bases, J lost 5 bases, and 2 bases stayed unmatched. Looked up from germline, CDR1 is LNHDA and CDR2 is SQIVND (reference sequence). CDR3 nucleotide sequence: TGTGCCAGTACCACAGGGGGAGATACGCAGTATTTT. Protein: CASTTGGDTQYF.

The V gene is TRBV4-2, the J gene TRBJ2-5; D is uncertain. V was pared by 5 bases and J by 5 bases, with 9 bases between. CDR3 length: 12 residues. Germline V gene data show CDR1 as LGHNA and CDR2 as YNFKEQ. CDR3 sequence: CASSTQGETQYF. The CDR3 DNA sequence: TGTGCCAGCAGCACGCAAGGGGAGACCCAGTACTTC.

V usage is TRBV3-1 (or the pseudogene TRBV3-2) and J usage is TRBJ2-1, with 10 bases matching TRBD2. The CDR3 runs 16 residues. Germline V gene sequence: CDR1 LGHDT, CDR2 YNNKEL (reference sequence). The V and J ends lost 0 bases and 9 bases, in that order; junction bases with no gene match: 8. CDR3 residues: CASSQDPSGGAFEQFF. The CDR3 DNA sequence: TGTGCCAGCAGCCAAGATCCCAGCGGGGGGGCGTTTGAGCAGTTCTTC.

The gene calls are TRBV7-2 and TRBJ2-2; TRBD2 matches 10 bases. The junction had 8 bases not matched to a gene; V was cut back by 0 bases and J by 4 bases. There are 18 residues in the CDR3. Per the germline V gene, CDR1 is SGHTA and CDR2 is FQGNSA. CDR3 amino acids: CASSLAPSGGRRTGELFF. The CDR3 DNA reads TGTGCCAGCAGCTTAGCGCCTAGCGGGGGCCGGCGCACCGGGGAGCTGTTTTTT.

This clone was seen just once. This sequence joins TRBV18 and TRBJ2-7; D ambiguous. CDR1 KGHSH and CDR2 LQKENI come from the germline V gene. V was shortened by 3 bases and J by 2 bases, with 11 bases between the two germline ends. There are 14 residues in the CDR3. The CDR3 DNA reads as TGTGCCAGCTCACCCCAGGACCGGGCCTACGAGCAGTACTTC. Amino acid sequence: CASSPQDRAYEQYF.

The CDR3 here is CASSLDRGYPGANVLTF. CDR3 DNA: TGCGCCAGCAGCTTGGATAGGGGGTACCCTGGGGCCAACGTCCTGACTTTC. The V and J genes are TRBV5-1 and TRBJ2-6; weak D call: TRBD1 (6 bases). The CDR3 covers 17 residues. Trimming took 0 bases from V and 2 from J, leaving 12 bases between them. Germline V gene lookup returns CDR1 SGHRS and CDR2 YFSETQ.

The chain's CDR3 is CASSPTGRNEKLFF. The CDR3 DNA follows: TGCGCCAGCAGCCCGACAGGGCGCAACGAAAAACTGTTTTTT. This chain connects TRBV5-1 to TRBJ1-4, with 7 positions matching TRBD1. The germline gives CDR1 SGHRS, CDR2 YFSETQ. J lost 8 bases, V lost 4 bases, and 8 bases had no gene match. The CDR3 covers 14 residues.

The chain combines TRBV11-2 with TRBJ1-1; unclear D gene. V was cut by 1 base and J by 7 bases, with 13 bases left in between. This CDR3 comprises 14 residues. Germline values: CDR1 SGHAT, CDR2 FQNNGV. The CDR3 reads CASSLGRGNSEAFF. CDR3 nucleotides: TGTGCCAGCAGCTTAGGCCGAGGGAATAGTGAAGCTTTCTTT. The variable domain in full, with the rest retrieved from reference TRBV11-2 and TRBJ1-1, is EAGVAQSPRYKIIEKRQSVAFWCNPISGHATLYWYQQILGQGPKLLIQFQNNGVVDDSQLPKDRFSAERLKGVDSTLKIQPAKLEDSAVYLCASSLGRGNSEAFFGQGTRLTVV.

The genes are TRBV3-1 (or the pseudogene TRBV3-2) and TRBJ2-7; D tentatively reads TRBD1 or TRBD2 (6 bases each). The CDR3 has 12 residues. The V end was cut by 3 bases, the J end by 7 bases, with 10 bases between. CDR1 LGHDT and CDR2 YNNKEL come from the germline V gene (reference sequence). This chain's CDR3 is CASSHRGLEQYF. Written as DNA, the CDR3 is TGTGCCAGCAGCCACCGGGGGCTTGAGCAGTACTTC.

The rearrangement links TRBV5-1 to TRBJ1-1; 7 nucleotides align to TRBD1. Germline values: CDR1 SGHRS, CDR2 YFSETQ. Germline trimming cut 1 base from V and 6 bases from J; bases unmatched to any gene: 3. The CDR3 runs 13 residues. In nucleotides, the CDR3 is TGCGCCAGCAGCTTGCGGCAGGGGGCTGAAGCTTTCTTT. Encoded protein: CASSLRQGAEAFF. Filled out from reference TRBV5-1 and TRBJ1-1, the complete variable domain reads KAGVTQTPRYLIKTRGQQVTLSCSPISGHRSVSWYQQTPGQGLQFLFEYFSETQRNKGNFPGRFSGRQFSNSRSEMNVSTLELGDSALYLCASSLRQGAEAFFGQGTRLTVV.

The chain employs TRBV18 and TRBJ2-6; D is possibly TRBD1 (6 bases). The CDR3 length is 18 residues. Germline lookup yields CDR1 KGHSH and CDR2 LQKENI. Trimming cost V 1 base and J 1 base, with 14 bases left between them. Here the CDR3 DNA reads TGTGCCAGCTCACCACTGGCAGGGGCCAAGTCTGGGGCCAACGTCCTGACTTTC. Amino acids: CASSPLAGAKSGANVLTF. The full variable domain, in which reference TRBV18 and TRBJ2-6 provide the parts outside the CDR3, is NAGVMQNPRHLVRRRGQEARLRCSPMKGHSHVYWYRQLPEEGLKFMVYLQKENIIDESGMPKERFSAEFPKEGPSILRIQQVVRGDSAAYFCASSPLAGAKSGANVLTFGAGSRLTVL.